A single sample is the source of the 20 T cell receptor beta chains below, sequenced in a study of beta chain features in type 1 diabetes. Expressed TCRB transcripts were sequenced because the isolated RNA had all been reverse transcribed beforehand. This table comes from immunoSEQ multiplex PCR, and its TCRdb copy is limited to in-frame clones, with some not included. Of around 280,000 clones detected, 15% appear once; the ten largest clones hold less than 0.02%. Overall study results and limits: Type 1 diabetes patients showed a moderate but significant shortening of TCRB CDR3s in all four CD4+ subsets.

The antigens for these receptors are not known. The sequenced sample was naive CD4+ T cells from blood. These receptors all come from a man aged 18 to 29 with type 1 diabetes.

This clone has more than one count but fewer than ten. This rearrangement joins TRBV28 to TRBJ1-5; a weak D match, TRBD1 (5 bases). V shed 10 bases and J shed 0 bases, with 16 bases lying between them. The CDR3 length is 15 residues. CDR1 and CDR2 from the germline V gene are MDHEN and SYDVKM. Written as DNA, the CDR3 is TGTGCCATCTCAGAGACAGCGTATAGCAATCAGCCCCAGCATTTT. It encodes CAISETAYSNQPQHF.

The rearrangement joins TRBV18 to TRBJ2-3; possibly TRBD2 for D (6 bases). Trimming left V 6 bases short and J 4 bases short, with 17 bases between. This CDR3 contains 15 residues. Germline values: CDR1 KGHSH, CDR2 LQKENI. The CDR3 region is CASSETSMVSDTQYF. The CDR3, as DNA: TGTGCCAGCTCGGAGACTAGTATGGTGTCAGATACGCAGTATTTT.

The chain has TRBV5-4 and TRBJ1-5, with a possible D match to TRBD1 (5 bases). Germline V CDR1 and CDR2: SGHNT, YYREEE (reference sequence). The V end lost 2 bases, the J end lost 1 base, and 7 bases lay between the germline ends. The CDR3 loop spans 14 amino acids. CDR3 sequence: CASSFGGSNQPQHF. The DNA of the CDR3 is TGTGCCAGCAGCTTCGGGGGAAGCAATCAGCCCCAGCATTTT.

J is TRBJ2-5 and V is TRBV23-1; the D gene is possibly TRBD1 (6 bases). TRBV23-1 is an ORF; its function is uncertain. CDR3 length equals 17 residues. With 1 base removed from V and 5 bases from J, the gap between germline ends came to 20 bases. In DNA form, the CDR3 reads TGCGCCAGCAGTCAATTCCCAGCAGGGGACACCGAGGAGACCCAGTACTTC. Its translation: CASSQFPAGDTEETQYF.

This chain connects TRBV5-6 to TRBJ1-2; the match to TRBD1 covers 11 bases. Germline-derived CDR1 and CDR2 are SGHDT and YYEEEE. The trim removed 3 bases at V and 5 bases at J, leaving 6 bases unmatched. This CDR3 contains 15 residues. The CDR3 is CASSWTGGAVYGYTF. In nucleotides, the CDR3 is TGTGCCAGCAGCTGGACAGGGGGCGCGGTTTATGGCTACACCTTC.

In this sample, this clone turned up a few times. The rearrangement links TRBV7-7 to TRBJ2-5, with 12 positions matching TRBD2. Germline lookup yields CDR1 SSHAT and CDR2 FNYEAQ (reference sequence). The ends lost 5 bases at V and 4 bases at J; junction bases unmatched: 8. The CDR3 is made up of 16 amino acids. CDR3 amino acids: CASSKLAGGPPETQYF. CDR3 DNA: TGTGCCAGCAGCAAACTAGCGGGAGGTCCCCCAGAGACCCAGTACTTC.

The chain couples TRBV28 to TRBJ2-1, with 9 bases identical to TRBD2. Germline V gene sequence: CDR1 MDHEN, CDR2 SYDVKM. The trim removed 4 bases at V and 0 bases at J, leaving 4 bases unmatched. The CDR3 loop spans 16 amino acids. CDR3 sequence: CASSSLAGNSYNEQFF. CDR3 nucleotides: TGTGCCAGCAGTTCCCTAGCGGGGAACTCCTACAATGAGCAGTTCTTC.

The V and J genes are TRBV7-2 and TRBJ2-7; 7 nucleotides line up with TRBD1. V was pared by 0 bases and J by 6 bases, with 5 bases of the junction left unmatched. The CDR3 has 14 residues. CDR1 is SGHTA, CDR2 FQGNSA, per germline. The CDR3 DNA reads TGTGCCAGCAGCTTAGCGGTAGGGGGCGGCGAGCAGTACTTC. This gives the protein CASSLAVGGGEQYF.

The chain combines TRBV7-2 with TRBJ1-6; the D gene is possibly TRBD1 (6 bases). This CDR3 comprises 16 residues. Germline CDR1 reads SGHTA; CDR2 reads FQGNSA. With 5 bases removed from V and 5 bases from J, the gap between germline ends came to 16 bases. This CDR3 is CASSPREGGNNSPLHF. Here the CDR3 DNA reads TGTGCCAGCAGCCCCAGGGAGGGGGGAAATAATTCACCCCTCCACTTT.

This clone was detected only a few times. The chain links TRBV2 to TRBJ2-7, with D unclear. Germline V gene data show CDR1 as SNHLY and CDR2 as FYNNEI. V lost 11 bases, J lost 2 bases, and 10 bases lay in between. This CDR3 region has 11 residues. The CDR3 loop reads CACQAAYEQYF. Here the CDR3 DNA reads TGTGCCTGCCAGGCCGCCTACGAGCAGTACTTC. Full variable domain (rest looked up from reference TRBV2 and TRBJ2-7): EPEVTQTPSHQVTQMGQEVILRCVPISNHLYFYWYRQILGQKVEFLVSFYNNEISEKSEIFDDQFSVERPDGSNFTLKIRSTKLEDSAMYFCACQAAYEQYFGPGTRLTVT.

There are a few counts of this clone. J is TRBJ1-2 and V is TRBV5-1, with 10 bases aligning to TRBD1. This CDR3 comprises 16 residues. Trimming removed 0 bases from V and 8 bases from J; junction bases left unmatched: 10. Germline CDR1 and CDR2: SGHRS and YFSETQ. Written as DNA, the CDR3 is TGCGCCAGCAGCTTGGTGGGCCGGGACAGGGGTTCCGGCTACACCTTC. Protein: CASSLVGRDRGSGYTF.

This clone was seen more than once but under ten times. Other nucleotide sequences in the sample specify the same CDR3. The chain has TRBV7-9 and TRBJ2-7, with 11 bases that match TRBD2. The V gene end was trimmed by 6 bases and the J gene end by 0 bases; junction bases not matched to a gene: 4. This CDR3 is built from 15 residues. Per germline, CDR1 SEHNR and CDR2 FQNEAQ (reference sequence). As DNA, the CDR3 is TGTGCCAGCAGTCGCGGGACTAGCGGCTCCTACGAGCAGTACTTC. This translates into CASSRGTSGSYEQYF.

This clone has just a few counts. The chain links TRBV4-3 to TRBJ1-6, with D hard to call. Germline V gives CDR1 LGHNA, CDR2 YSLEER. This CDR3 has 15 residues. V was trimmed by 0 bases and J by 8 bases, leaving 11 bases between them. The CDR3 spells CASSQDRWADSPLHF. The CDR3 DNA follows: TGCGCCAGCAGCCAAGATCGGTGGGCCGATTCACCCCTCCACTTT.

This clone was counted a few times. The genes are TRBV7-2 and TRBJ2-1; 9 bases line up with TRBD2. With 0 bases clipped from V and 7 bases from J, the junction kept 7 bases outside the gene matches. Germline CDR1 is SGHTA and CDR2 is FQGNSA. The CDR3 totals 16 residues. CDR3 DNA sequence: TGTGCCAGCAGCTTAGCTAGCGGGAGACCCACGAATGAGCAGTTCTTC. Protein product: CASSLASGRPTNEQFF.

The V call is TRBV7-9, the J call TRBJ2-3, with 12 positions matching TRBD2. Germline values: CDR1 SEHNR, CDR2 FQNEAQ (reference sequence). V gave up 4 bases and J gave up 2 bases; unmatched junction bases: 7. CDR3 length equals 17 residues. This CDR3 reads CASSYLAGGSPTDTQYF. CDR3 in DNA: TGTGCCAGCAGCTACCTAGCGGGGGGGAGTCCCACAGATACGCAGTATTTT.

This clone was picked up a small number of times. This chain uses TRBV7-2 with TRBJ2-1; 11 nucleotides agree with TRBD2. J gave up 9 bases and V 4 bases, and 11 bases lay outside the gene matches. Per germline, CDR1 SGHTA and CDR2 FQGNSA. There are 16 residues in the CDR3. The CDR3 region has the DNA TGTGCCAGCAGCTACACCACTAGCGGGAGAGCACGTGAGCAGTTCTTC. Its translation is CASSYTTSGRAREQFF. Full variable domain (rest looked up from reference TRBV7-2 and TRBJ2-1): GAGVSQSPSNKVTEKGKDVELRCDPISGHTALYWYRQSLGQGLEFLIYFQGNSAPDKSGLPSDRFSAERTGGSVSTLTIQRTQQEDSAVYLCASSYTTSGRAREQFFGPGTRLTVL.

The CDR3 reads CSGKLPNEQYF. DNA of the CDR3: TGCAGTGGTAAGCTCCCGAACGAGCAGTACTTC. This chain connects TRBV20-1 to TRBJ2-7; D not resolved. From germline, CDR1 is DFQATT and CDR2 SNEGSKA (reference sequence). This CDR3 comprises 11 residues. Between the trimmed V and J ends, which lost 7 bases and 5 bases, there was a span of 12 bases.

This clone was counted between two and nine times. V and J are TRBV5-4 and TRBJ1-5, with 9 bases matching TRBD1. CDR1 and CDR2 from the germline V gene are SGHNT and YYREEE (reference sequence). This CDR3 has 15 residues. The V segment lost 4 bases and the J segment 4 bases; nucleotides outside the gene matches: 6. The CDR3 nucleotides are TGTGCCAGCAGCCTCGGGACAGGGAGGAATCAGCCCCAGCATTTT. Amino acid sequence: CASSLGTGRNQPQHF.

This clone has more than one count but fewer than ten. The chain combines TRBV6-5 with TRBJ2-1; TRBD2 agrees at 12 bases. There are 14 residues in the CDR3. In germline, CDR1 is MNHEY, CDR2 SVGAGI. Unmatched junction bases numbered 10, after V lost 6 bases and J lost 13 bases. The CDR3 loop reads CASRLGTSGSRQFF. CDR3 DNA: TGTGCCAGCAGACTCGGGACTAGCGGGTCTAGACAGTTCTTC.

J is TRBJ1-2 and V is TRBV6-1; D is ambiguous. The V gene lost 6 bases and the J gene lost 0 bases, with 14 bases spanning the gap. CDR3 length: 15 amino acids. CDR1 is MNHNS, CDR2 SASEGT, per germline. The CDR3 DNA reads as TGTGCCAGCAGCCCACTCCCCCAAGCTAACTATGGCTACACCTTC. This sequence encodes CASSPLPQANYGYTF.